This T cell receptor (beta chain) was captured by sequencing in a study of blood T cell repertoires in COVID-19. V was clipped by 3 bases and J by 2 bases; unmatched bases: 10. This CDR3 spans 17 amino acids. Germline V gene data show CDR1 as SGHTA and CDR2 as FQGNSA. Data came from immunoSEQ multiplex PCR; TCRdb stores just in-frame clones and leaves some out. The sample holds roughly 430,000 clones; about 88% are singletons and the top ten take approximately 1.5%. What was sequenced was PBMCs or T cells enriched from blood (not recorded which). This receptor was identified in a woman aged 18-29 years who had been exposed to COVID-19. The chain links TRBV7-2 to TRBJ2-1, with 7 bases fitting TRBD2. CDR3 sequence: CASSFPLSGIAYNEQFF. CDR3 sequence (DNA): TGTGCCAGCAGCTTCCCCTTAAGCGGGATCGCCTACAATGAGCAGTTCTTC.